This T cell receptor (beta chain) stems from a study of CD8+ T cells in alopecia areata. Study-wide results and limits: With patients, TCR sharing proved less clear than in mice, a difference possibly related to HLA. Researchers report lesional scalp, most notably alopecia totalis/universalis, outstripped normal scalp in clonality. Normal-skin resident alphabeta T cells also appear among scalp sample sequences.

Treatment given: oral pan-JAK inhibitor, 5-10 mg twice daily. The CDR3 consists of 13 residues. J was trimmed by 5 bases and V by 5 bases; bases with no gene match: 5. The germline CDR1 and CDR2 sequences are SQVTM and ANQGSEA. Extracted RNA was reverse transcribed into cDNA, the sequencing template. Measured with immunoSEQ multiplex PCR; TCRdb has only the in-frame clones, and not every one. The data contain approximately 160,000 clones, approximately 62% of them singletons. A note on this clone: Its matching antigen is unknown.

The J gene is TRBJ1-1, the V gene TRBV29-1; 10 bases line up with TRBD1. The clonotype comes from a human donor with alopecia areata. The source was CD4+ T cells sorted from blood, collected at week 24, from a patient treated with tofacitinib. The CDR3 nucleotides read TGCAGCGTTAAAGGGACAGGGGAAACTGAAGCTTTCTTT. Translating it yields CSVKGTGETEAFF.